Listed here is a single T cell receptor (beta chain). Other DNA sequences of this sample code for an identical CDR3. This specimen comes from a study of T cell changes during pregnancy in multiple sclerosis. Only in-frame clones appear in the TCRdb table, and some are missing; sequencing was by immunoSEQ multiplex PCR. The data show some 94,000 clones, around 90% seen once. The CDR3 runs 14 residues. Germline trimming cut 3 bases from V and 3 bases from J; bases unmatched to any gene: 1. Germline values: CDR1 KGHSH, CDR2 LQKENI. The V gene is TRBV18, the J gene TRBJ1-2; TRBD1 matches at 10 bases. This receptor was taken from a female donor in good health, enrolled as a control in a pregnancy study. The source was peripheral blood, collected in the first trimester of pregnancy. The CDR3 DNA is TGTGCCAGCTCACCGGGGACAGGGGACTATGGCTACACCTTC. Protein sequence: CASSPGTGDYGYTF.